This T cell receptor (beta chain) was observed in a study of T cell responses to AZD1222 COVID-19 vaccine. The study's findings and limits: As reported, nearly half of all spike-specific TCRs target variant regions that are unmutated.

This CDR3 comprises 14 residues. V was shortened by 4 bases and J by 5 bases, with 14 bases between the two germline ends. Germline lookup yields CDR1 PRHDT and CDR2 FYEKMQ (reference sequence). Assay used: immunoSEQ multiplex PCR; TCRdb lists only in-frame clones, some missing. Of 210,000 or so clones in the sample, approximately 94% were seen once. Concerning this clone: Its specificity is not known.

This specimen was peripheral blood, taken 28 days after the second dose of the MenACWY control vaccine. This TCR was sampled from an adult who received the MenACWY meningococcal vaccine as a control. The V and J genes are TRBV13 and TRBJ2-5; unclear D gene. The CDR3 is CASSWKGRGETQYF. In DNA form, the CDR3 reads TGTGCCAGCAGCTGGAAAGGGCGTGGGGAGACCCAGTACTTC.